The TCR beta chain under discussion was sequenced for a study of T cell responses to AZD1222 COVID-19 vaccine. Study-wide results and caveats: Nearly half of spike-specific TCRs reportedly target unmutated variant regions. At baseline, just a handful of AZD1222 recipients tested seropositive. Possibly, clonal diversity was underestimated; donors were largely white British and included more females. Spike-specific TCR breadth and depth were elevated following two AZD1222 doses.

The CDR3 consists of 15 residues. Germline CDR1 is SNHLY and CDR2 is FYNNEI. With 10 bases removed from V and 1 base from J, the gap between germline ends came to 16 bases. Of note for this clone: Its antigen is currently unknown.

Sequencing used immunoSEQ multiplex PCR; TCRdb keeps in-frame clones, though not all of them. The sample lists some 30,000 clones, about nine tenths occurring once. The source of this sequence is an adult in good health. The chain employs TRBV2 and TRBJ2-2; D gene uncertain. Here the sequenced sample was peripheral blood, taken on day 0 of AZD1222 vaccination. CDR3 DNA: TGTGCCACCCTTCGGAAGCCCTTGAACACCGGGGAGCTGTTTTTT. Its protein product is CATLRKPLNTGELFF.